Shown below are 28 T cell receptor beta chains from a single sample sequenced in a study of vaccination and CD4 T cells after COVID-19. The antigens of these receptors remain unknown. Oncomine TCR Beta short-read sequencing was applied to DNA from cultured CD4+ T cells. TCRdb passed the PCR reads through MiXCR, listing each CDR3 protein once. The sample yields over 15,000 distinct CDR3 sequences, 36% seen once. Described treatment: approximately nine-day PBMC culture with coronavirus spike peptide pools or control peptides (ViraFEST assay). The sequenced sample was CD4+ T cells from blood, cultured in vitro, obtained before SARS-CoV-2 vaccination. All receptors come from a human donor who received a COVID-19 vaccine.

V gene TRBV2 combines with J gene TRBJ1-6, with 8 bases identical to TRBD1. The V gene end was trimmed by 6 bases and the J gene end by 5 bases; junction bases not matched to a gene: 3. This CDR3 spans 14 amino acids. Germline V gene sequence: CDR1 SNHLY, CDR2 FYNNEI. The CDR3 loop reads CASRVTGDNSPLHF. The CDR3 DNA follows: TGTGCCAGCAGGGTGACAGGGGATAATTCACCCCTCCACTTT. Full variable domain (outside the CDR3, taken from reference TRBV2 and TRBJ1-6): EPEVTQTPSHQVTQMGQEVILRCVPISNHLYFYWYRQILGQKVEFLVSFYNNEISEKSEIFDDQFSVERPDGSNFTLKIRSTKLEDSAMYFCASRVTGDNSPLHFGNGTRLTVT.

The chain links TRBV30 to TRBJ1-2; no firm D call. The ends were cut back, 0 bases at V and 4 bases at J, with 12 bases in the middle. CDR3 length: 14 residues. In germline, CDR1 is GTSNPN, CDR2 SVGIG (reference sequence). The CDR3 DNA reads as TGTGCCTGGAGTGTTGGAGGCACGACCTATGGCTACACCTTC. Translating gives CAWSVGGTTYGYTF.

The table lists this clonotype with a few counts. The gene calls are TRBV7-2 and TRBJ1-6, with 9 bases identical to TRBD1. Trimming removed 5 bases from V and 9 bases from J; junction bases left unmatched: 8. The V gene's germline CDR1 is SGHTA and CDR2 FQGNSA. This CDR3 spans 15 amino acids. CDR3 in amino acids: CASSDRGTYLSPLHF. In nucleotides, the CDR3 is TGTGCCAGCAGCGACAGGGGGACCTACCTTTCACCCCTCCACTTT.

CDR3 in amino acids: CSQTSKRGNTDTQYF. Written as DNA, the CDR3 is TGCAGCCAGACCTCCAAGCGGGGGAACACAGATACGCAGTATTTT. The chain recombines TRBV20-1 with TRBJ2-3; 8 bases are a match to TRBD2. CDR1 is DFQATT, CDR2 SNEGSKA, per germline (reference sequence). The CDR3 consists of 15 residues.

The chain has TRBV20-1 and TRBJ2-3; 9 bases match TRBD2. From germline, CDR1 is DFQATT and CDR2 SNEGSKA (reference sequence). CDR3 length: 14 residues. Trimming at V came to 3 bases and at J to 4 bases, leaving 5 bases not matched to a gene. CDR3: CSARRGGVADTQYF. The DNA of the CDR3 is TGCAGTGCTAGGCGGGGGGGGGTTGCAGATACGCAGTATTTT.

The J gene is TRBJ2-1, the V gene TRBV7-2; TRBD1 might be the D (5 bases). V was clipped by 2 bases and J by 0 bases, with 8 bases between them. The germline gives CDR1 SGHTA, CDR2 FQGNSA. There are 15 residues in the CDR3. CDR3 DNA: TGTGCCAGCAGCTTAAGGACAAACTCCTACAATGAGCAGTTCTTC. It codes for CASSLRTNSYNEQFF.

This chain uses TRBV2 with TRBJ2-7, with 11 bases identical to TRBD1. V was clipped by 5 bases and J by 0 bases; unmatched bases: 3. CDR1 is SNHLY, CDR2 FYNNEI, per germline. CDR3 size: 15 residues. For the CDR3, the DNA is TGTGCCAGCAGTAGGGACAGGGGGTCCTCCTACGAGCAGTACTTC. Translated: CASSRDRGSSYEQYF.

The chain has TRBV24-1 and TRBJ2-3; no reliable D call. V gave up 4 bases and J gave up 2 bases, with 12 bases separating them. The germline V gene has CDR1 KGHDR and CDR2 SFDVKD. CDR3 length: 15 amino acids. CDR3 DNA sequence: TGTGCCACCAGTGACTCCGGACGGTACACAGATACGCAGTATTTT. Translated: CATSDSGRYTDTQYF.

This clonotype was seen only a few times. The chain recombines TRBV24-1 with TRBJ2-5; TRBD1 matches at 9 bases. Losses at the gene ends were 3 bases for V and 6 bases for J; bases not matched to a gene: 4. CDR1 is KGHDR, CDR2 SFDVKD, per germline. The CDR3 length is 14 residues. CDR3 region: CATSDPDRGQTQYF. Written as DNA, the CDR3 is TGTGCCACCAGTGATCCGGACAGGGGACAGACCCAGTACTTC.

The sample holds a few counts of this clonotype. The rearrangement joins TRBV7-2 to TRBJ1-1; D not certain. Trimming pared 2 bases from V and 1 base from J, leaving 8 bases between. CDR1 and CDR2 from the germline V gene are SGHTA and FQGNSA. The length of the CDR3 is 14 residues. The CDR3 loop is CASSLSRWNTEAFF. CDR3 DNA: TGTGCCAGCAGCTTATCTCGGTGGAACACTGAAGCTTTCTTT.

This clonotype was detected a few times. The J gene is TRBJ2-7, the V gene TRBV21-1; the table's D call, TRBD1, was not checked against the DNA. TRBV21-1 corresponds to a pseudogene. The CDR3 sequence is 12 residues long. CDR3 DNA: TGTGCCAGCGGTCGGGGGGGTAGGGAGCAGTACTTC. Amino acids: CASGRGGREQYF.

The V gene is TRBV7-9, the J gene TRBJ2-3; D is unresolved. The CDR3 contains 13 residues. With 3 bases removed from V and 6 bases from J, the gap between germline ends came to 10 bases. Germline CDR1 and CDR2: SEHNR and FQNEAQ (reference sequence). CDR3 DNA sequence: TGTGCCAGCAGCTTCCGAGAGCCCGATACGCAGTATTTT. Its protein product is CASSFREPDTQYF.

The rearrangement uses TRBV6-5 and TRBJ2-6; TRBD2 might be the D (6 bases). CDR3 length: 17 residues. The ends were cut back, 0 bases at V and 3 bases at J, with 12 bases in the middle. Germline V gives CDR1 MNHEY, CDR2 SVGAGI. The CDR3 loop reads CASSYSKWGVGANVLTF. CDR3 in DNA: TGTGCCAGCAGTTACTCTAAGTGGGGGGTTGGGGCCAACGTCCTGACTTTC.

This chain links TRBV12-5 with TRBJ1-2, with 11 bases fitting TRBD1. Germline V gene lookup returns CDR1 LGHNT and CDR2 FRNRAP. Unmatched junction bases numbered 7, after V lost 6 bases and J lost 7 bases. The CDR3 is made up of 14 amino acids. This CDR3 is CASGHGQGAVGYTF. CDR3 DNA sequence: TGTGCTAGTGGACACGGACAGGGGGCGGTTGGCTACACCTTC.

The CDR3 is CSARAAGGRYNEQFF. For the CDR3, the DNA is TGCAGTGCTAGGGCAGCGGGGGGGCGGTACAATGAGCAGTTCTTC. The genes are TRBV20-1 and TRBJ2-1, with 10 nucleotides matching TRBD2. CDR3 length: 15 residues. In germline, CDR1 is DFQATT, CDR2 SNEGSKA (reference sequence). V lost 3 bases, J lost 4 bases, and 6 bases stayed unmatched.

V usage is TRBV30 and J usage is TRBJ1-2, with TRBD1 matching over 7 bases. J was trimmed by 0 bases and V by 3 bases; bases with no gene match: 4. This CDR3 has 14 amino acids. CDR1 is GTSNPN and CDR2 is SVGIG in the germline V gene (reference sequence). The CDR3 sequence: CAWRRQGTNYGYTF. CDR3 coding DNA: TGTGCCTGGAGGAGACAGGGCACTAACTATGGCTACACCTTC. The full variable domain, completed using reference TRBV30 and TRBJ1-2, is SQTIHQWPATLVQPVGSPLSLECTVEGTSNPNLYWYRQAAGRGLQLLFYSVGIGQISSEVPQNLSASRPQDRQFILSSKKLLLSDSGFYLCAWRRQGTNYGYTFGSGTRLTVV.

This chain uses TRBV7-8 with TRBJ1-5, with D tentatively TRBD1 (5 bases). The V gene lost 3 bases and the J gene lost 4 bases, with 13 bases spanning the gap. This CDR3 spans 15 amino acids. Germline-derived CDR1 and CDR2 are SGHVS and FQNEAQ. The CDR3 bases are TGTGCCAGCAGCTTCGGGACGGGGGGGAATCAGCCCCAGCATTTT. Protein: CASSFGTGGNQPQHF.

The chain recombines TRBV15 with TRBJ2-7; D is perhaps TRBD1 or TRBD2 (6 bases each). CDR3 size: 14 residues. Looked up from germline, CDR1 is LNHNV and CDR2 is YYDKDF (reference sequence). V was trimmed by 0 bases and J by 5 bases, leaving 11 bases between them. The CDR3 protein is CATSRDPGDNEQYF. CDR3 coding DNA: TGTGCCACCAGCAGAGATCCGGGGGACAACGAGCAGTACTTC.

This clonotype was seen only a few times. This chain connects TRBV6-1 to TRBJ1-3; D unclear. V dropped 7 bases and J dropped 0 bases, with 7 bases sitting between them. The V gene's germline CDR1 is MNHNS and CDR2 SASEGT. The CDR3 runs to 13 residues. CDR3 nucleotide sequence: TGTGCCAGCATGCAGATCTCTGGAAACACCATATATTTT. Translating it yields CASMQISGNTIYF.

This clonotype was seen a handful of times. CDR3 in DNA: TGTGCCAGCAGTTACGTCGATGGCTACACCTTC. Translating gives CASSYVDGYTF. The chain carries TRBV6-2 or TRBV6-3 and TRBJ1-2; the D is unclear. The CDR3 is made up of 11 amino acids. CDR1 is MNHEY and CDR2 is SVGEGT in the germline V gene. Trimming left V 2 bases short and J 6 bases short, with 4 bases between.

The V and J genes are TRBV18 and TRBJ2-5; TRBD1 is a possible D gene (6 bases). The V end was cut by 2 bases, the J end by 5 bases, with 9 bases between. The CDR3 contains 13 residues. CDR1 is KGHSH, CDR2 LQKENI, per germline. CDR3 in DNA: TGTGCCAGCTCACCAAGGGGGTTGGAGACCCAGTACTTC. It is translated as CASSPRGLETQYF.

The chain is built from TRBV11-3 and TRBJ2-5; TRBD2 might be the D (5 bases). V was shortened by 2 bases and J by 3 bases, with 7 bases between the two germline ends. The CDR3 sequence is 13 residues long. CDR1 SGHNT and CDR2 YENEEA come from the germline V gene. Here the CDR3 reads CASSLNSEETQYF. The CDR3 DNA sequence: TGTGCCAGCAGCTTAAATAGCGAAGAGACCCAGTACTTC.

This clonotype was seen a handful of times. V usage is TRBV20-1 and J usage is TRBJ2-1; 10 bases are shared with TRBD2. The germline V gene has CDR1 DFQATT and CDR2 SNEGSKA (reference sequence). CDR3 length: 18 residues. After removal of 0 bases from V and 0 bases from J, the junction contained 8 bases not matched to a gene. The CDR3 loop is CSARDLSSGGSSYNEQFF. The CDR3 DNA reads as TGCAGTGCTAGAGATCTGTCTAGCGGGGGAAGCTCCTACAATGAGCAGTTCTTC.

This clonotype has a handful of counts. The chain carries TRBV6-1 and TRBJ1-5; tentative D call: TRBD1 (5 bases). The length of the CDR3 is 16 residues. V was clipped by 6 bases and J by 2 bases, with 17 bases between them. CDR1 is MNHNS and CDR2 is SASEGT in the germline V gene. The CDR3: CASSPLYGAGNQPQHF. CDR3 nucleotides: TGTGCCAGCAGCCCCCTCTACGGGGCAGGCAATCAGCCCCAGCATTTT.

The chain combines TRBV9 with TRBJ1-1; maybe TRBD1 (6 bases). V was pared by 0 bases and J by 1 base, with 7 bases between. CDR3 size: 14 residues. The germline V gene encodes CDR1 SGDLS and CDR2 YYNGEE. The CDR3 bases are TGTGCCAGCAGCGTAGCAGGGGCGAACACTGAAGCTTTCTTT. Residues: CASSVAGANTEAFF.

This clonotype was observed a handful of times. The V call is TRBV2, the J call TRBJ1-5, with 7 bases aligning to TRBD1. The V gene end was trimmed by 7 bases and the J gene end by 5 bases; junction bases not matched to a gene: 5. The CDR3 runs 13 residues. Germline CDR1 and CDR2: SNHLY and FYNNEI. Written as DNA, the CDR3 is TGTGCCAGCAACATCGACAGGGATCAGCCCCAGCATTTT. Its translation: CASNIDRDQPQHF.

In this sample, this clonotype is hyperexpanded. The chain recombines TRBV25-1 with TRBJ2-5, with D perhaps given as TRBD1 or TRBD2 (6 bases each). This CDR3 has 15 residues. Germline values: CDR1 MGHDK, CDR2 SYGVNS. Deletions cut 2 bases from V and 4 bases from J, with 14 bases between. CDR3 DNA sequence: TGTGCCAGCAGTGAACCGAGGGGGGCAGGAGAGACCCAGTACTTC. Its translation: CASSEPRGAGETQYF.

This clonotype turned up a few times. The V gene is TRBV6-4, the J gene TRBJ2-3; 11 nucleotides align to TRBD2. The V gene's germline CDR1 is MRHNA and CDR2 SNTAGT. CDR3 length: 16 amino acids. J lost 0 bases, V lost 8 bases, and 7 bases had no gene match. The CDR3 protein is CASSPLAGGSTDTQYF. CDR3 DNA sequence: TGTGCCAGCTCACCCCTAGCGGGGGGAAGCACAGATACGCAGTATTTT.